This is a list of T cell receptor beta chains from one sample in a study of beta chain features in type 1 diabetes. Sequencing used immunoSEQ multiplex PCR; TCRdb keeps in-frame clones, though not all of them. The sample lists around 260,000 clones, 20% to 25% occurring once. The sequencing input was naive CD4+ T cells from blood. The receptors come from a woman aged 25 to 45 with type 1 diabetes. Each CDR3 is given without its conserved first and last residue.

J,length,V,CDR3
TRBJ1-2,12,TRBV2,ASSEGGFDYGYT
TRBJ2-3,11,TRBV6-1,ASSEELGSGQY
TRBJ2-6,15,TRBV7-9,ASSPGVALSGANVLT
TRBJ1-2,13,TRBV9,ASSVGEGVDYGYT
TRBJ1-2,12,TRBV5-6,ASSSWTGDVGYT
TRBJ1-4,13,TRBV6-5,ASSIGQGPFGKLF
TRBJ2-7,13,TRBV15,ATSREGRGLYEQY
TRBJ2-1,13,TRBV29-1,SVDSLVSVRDEQF
TRBJ1-2,13,TRBV29-1,SVDRVQGAHYGYT
TRBJ1-1,11,TRBV30,AWTNSLNTEAF
TRBJ1-2,9,TRBV20-1,SVVPHYGYT
TRBJ2-3,14,TRBV15,ATISGLAASTDTQY
TRBJ1-1,12,TRBV11-2,ASSKTDWNTEAF
TRBJ1-2,10,TRBV29-1,SVRPTGYGYT
TRBJ2-3,11,TRBV2,ASSDPSTDTQY
TRBJ1-2,12,TRBV7-9,ASSLAGTGRGYT
TRBJ2-5,9,TRBV5-1,ASSLQETQY
TRBJ2-5,14,TRBV7-2,ASSLVSGTSRETQY
TRBJ1-4,13,TRBV13,ASRQQGATNEKLF
TRBJ2-7,12,TRBV30,AWSEQGNPYEQY
TRBJ2-7,13,TRBV2,ASSQQGPPSYEQY
TRBJ2-5,11,TRBV2,ASQRSFGETQY
TRBJ2-2,10,TRBV6-5,ATLSNTGELF
TRBJ2-1,14,TRBV30,AWSVRGASGRNEQF